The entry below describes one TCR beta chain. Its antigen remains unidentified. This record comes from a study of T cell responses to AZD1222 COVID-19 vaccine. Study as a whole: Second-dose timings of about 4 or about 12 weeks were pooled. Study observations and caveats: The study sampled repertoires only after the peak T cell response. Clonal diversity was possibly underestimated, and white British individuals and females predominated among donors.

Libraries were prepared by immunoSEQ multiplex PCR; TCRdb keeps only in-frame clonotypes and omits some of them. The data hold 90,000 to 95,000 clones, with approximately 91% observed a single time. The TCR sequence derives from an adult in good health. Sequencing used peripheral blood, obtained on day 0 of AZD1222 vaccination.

CDR3 sequence: CAISESGRTEAFF. The CDR3 DNA follows: TGTGCCATCAGTGAGTCAGGTCGGACTGAAGCTTTCTTT. The V and J genes are TRBV10-3 and TRBJ1-1; D gene unclear. Trimming took 0 bases from V and 5 from J, leaving 7 bases between them. Germline V lookup: CDR1 ENHRY, CDR2 SYGVKD. The CDR3 is 13 amino acids.